A selection of T cell receptor beta chains follows, all from one sample in a study of blood T cell repertoires in COVID-19. Assay used: immunoSEQ multiplex PCR; TCRdb lists only in-frame clones, some missing. The sample contains over 100,000 clones, approximately 86% of which appear only once. The sample consisted of peripheral blood. These TCRs come from a woman in her 70s with COVID-19, enrolled during active disease. The CDR3 runs from the conserved cysteine through the conserved F or W.

V	CDR3
TRBV18	CASSPTTVMNTEAFF
TRBV7-2	CASSLGQGFKPQHF
TRBV2	CASSGYGGVGQPQHF
TRBV7-2	CASSYGPTGQPQHF
TRBV5-4	CASSLSVYSTDTQYF
TRBV7-9	CASSLAGLRDRVMYEQYF
TRBV7-9	CASSLGGFGSPLHF
TRBV5-1	CASSLEVGGEETQYF
TRBV5-1	CASRPSGTNYGYTF
TRBV18	CASSLQKSSYEQYF
TRBV14	CASSQDRREAQYF
TRBV3-1/TRBV3-2	CASSQVYARGGASNEQFF
TRBV2	CASSETGWDQPQHF
TRBV6-1	CASSDPRRTGTNEKLFF
TRBV30	CAWSRAGGNEQFF
TRBV6-6	CASRGGTVNNEQFF
TRBV7-9	CASSLTTGQDYGYTF
TRBV7-9	CASRDRGSEAFF
TRBV9	CASSVGIGIYNSPLHF
TRBV28	CASSKEGGAFF
TRBV6-6	CASSYSGRGGEKLFF
TRBV28	CASSETRVEETQYF
TRBV11-2	CASSFLRWGQGAGEQFF
TRBV7-7	CASSLLSPNTGELFF